This T cell receptor (beta chain) was sequenced for a study of control samples from healthy donors and cancer patients. The CDR3 covers 14 residues. Germline lookup yields CDR1 SGHAT and CDR2 FQNNGV. Germline trimming cut 6 bases from V and 3 bases from J; bases unmatched to any gene: 7. Assay used: immunoSEQ multiplex PCR; TCRdb lists only in-frame clones, some missing. The sample contains 170,000 or so clones, approximately 94% of which appear only once. The sequence was obtained from a man aged 30 to 39 in good health. The sequenced material came from blood. This chain connects TRBV11-2 to TRBJ2-7; 8 bases agree with TRBD1. The CDR3 sequence is CASRVGQGIYEQYF. The CDR3 DNA sequence: TGTGCCAGCAGAGTAGGACAGGGTATCTACGAGCAGTACTTC.